This T cell receptor beta chain was identified in a study of OX40 agonist ivuxolimab in advanced cancers. Study-level information: Clinicians treated patients with ivuxolimab, an agonistic anti-OX40 (CD134) antibody. Averaging roughly 60 years in age, with a range of roughly 20 to 80, the cohort was approximately 83% male.

Findings of the study overall: Relative to CD4+ cells, CD8+ T cells on average had more expanded clones. Expansion of clones was among the lowest in partial responders at 0.1-3.0 mg/kg.

On this clone itself: Its antigen is not identified.

This CDR3 has 14 residues. V was pared by 0 bases and J by 4 bases, with 10 bases between. CDR1 is SGHDT, CDR2 YYEEEE, per germline. Here immunoSEQ multiplex PCR was the method, and the copy in TCRdb shows in-frame clones only, minus some. This sample carries approximately 52,000 clones, 90% to 95% of them seen once, and the ten largest clones take around 12%. The chain carries TRBV5-6 and TRBJ1-1; D unresolved. This receptor was taken from an adult with an advanced solid tumor such as melanoma, head and neck, liver or kidney cancer. This material consisted of CD4+ or CD8+ T cells sorted from blood, taken in a trial of the OX40 agonist ivuxolimab. CDR3 sequence reads: CASSLVREGTEAFF. CDR3 DNA sequence: TGTGCCAGCAGCTTGGTTCGGGAGGGCACTGAAGCTTTCTTT.